This T cell receptor beta chain comes out of a study of blood T cells in healthy people across ages. A second about 7 to 12 cycle PCR used barcoded and J-beta primers. Each CDR3 protein gets one entry after TCRdb re-called the 5' RACE reads with MiXCR. There are about a million distinct CDR3 sequences in the sample; under 40% occur only once, and around 12% lies in the top ten. The germline V gene has CDR1 SNHLY and CDR2 FYNNEI. The germline V and J ends were trimmed by 4 bases and 2 bases, with 13 bases remaining between them. The CDR3 has 15 amino acids. Sequencing was done on a sample of blood. This clonotype was obtained from a man between 18 and 29 years old in good health. The chain carries TRBV2 and TRBJ2-3; tentatively, D is TRBD2 (5 bases). CDR3 coding DNA: TGTGCCAGCAGTGGGGTTACCGGGAACACAGATACGCAGTATTTT. Its translation is CASSGVTGNTDTQYF.